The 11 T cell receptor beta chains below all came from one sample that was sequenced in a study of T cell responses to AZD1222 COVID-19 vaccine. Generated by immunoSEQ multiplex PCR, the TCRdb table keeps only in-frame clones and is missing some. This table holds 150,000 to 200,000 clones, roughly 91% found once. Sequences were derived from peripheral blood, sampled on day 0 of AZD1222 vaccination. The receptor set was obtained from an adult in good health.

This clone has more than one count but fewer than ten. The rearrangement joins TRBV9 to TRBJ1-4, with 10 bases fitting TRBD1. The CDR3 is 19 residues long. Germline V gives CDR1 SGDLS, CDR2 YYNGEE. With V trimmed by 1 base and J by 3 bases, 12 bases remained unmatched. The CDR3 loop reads CASSVSPVGQGSSNEKLFF. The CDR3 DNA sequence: TGTGCCAGCAGCGTAAGTCCCGTGGGACAGGGGTCTTCTAATGAAAAACTGTTTTTT.

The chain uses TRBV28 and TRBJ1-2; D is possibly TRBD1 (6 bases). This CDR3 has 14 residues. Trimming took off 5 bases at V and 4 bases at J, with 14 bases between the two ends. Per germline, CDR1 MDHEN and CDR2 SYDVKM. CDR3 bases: TGTGCCAGCAGTCCCCCACAGGGATCCTATGGCTACACCTTC. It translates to CASSPPQGSYGYTF.

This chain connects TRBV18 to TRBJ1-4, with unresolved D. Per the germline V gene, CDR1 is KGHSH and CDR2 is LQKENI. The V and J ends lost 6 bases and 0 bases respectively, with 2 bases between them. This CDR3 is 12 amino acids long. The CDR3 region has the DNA TGTGCCAGCTCCCCAACTAATGAAAAACTGTTTTTT. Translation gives CASSPTNEKLFF.

Here the CDR3 reads CASSWTGFQSPLHF. The DNA of the CDR3 is TGTGCCAGCAGCTGGACAGGGTTTCAATCACCCCTCCACTTT. The rearrangement links TRBV7-8 to TRBJ1-6, with 8 bases lining up with TRBD1. Germline CDR1 and CDR2: SGHVS and FQNEAQ. V was pared by 4 bases and J by 10 bases, with 6 bases of the junction left unmatched. The length of the CDR3 is 14 residues.

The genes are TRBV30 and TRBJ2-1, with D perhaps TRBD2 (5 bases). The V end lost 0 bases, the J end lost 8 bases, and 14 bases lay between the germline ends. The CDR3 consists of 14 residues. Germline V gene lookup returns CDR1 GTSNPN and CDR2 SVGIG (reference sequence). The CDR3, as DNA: TGTGCCTGGAGTGTAGCCAGCGGACCACATGAGCAGTTCTTC. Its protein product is CAWSVASGPHEQFF. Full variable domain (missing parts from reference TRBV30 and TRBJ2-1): SQTIHQWPATLVQPVGSPLSLECTVEGTSNPNLYWYRQAAGRGLQLLFYSVGIGQISSEVPQNLSASRPQDRQFILSSKKLLLSDSGFYLCAWSVASGPHEQFFGPGTRLTVL.

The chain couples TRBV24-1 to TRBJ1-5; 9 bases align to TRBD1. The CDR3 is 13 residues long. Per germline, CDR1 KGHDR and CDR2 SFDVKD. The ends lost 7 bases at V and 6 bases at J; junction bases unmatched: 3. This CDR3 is CATSGQGIQPQHF. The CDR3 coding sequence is TGTGCCACCAGCGGACAGGGGATTCAGCCCCAGCATTTT.

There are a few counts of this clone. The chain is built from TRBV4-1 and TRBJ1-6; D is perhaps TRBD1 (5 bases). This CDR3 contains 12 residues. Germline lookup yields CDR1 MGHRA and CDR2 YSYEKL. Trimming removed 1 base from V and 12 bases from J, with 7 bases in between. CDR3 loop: CASSQGGEPLHF. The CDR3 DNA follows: TGCGCCAGCAGCCAAGGGGGGGAACCCCTCCACTTT.

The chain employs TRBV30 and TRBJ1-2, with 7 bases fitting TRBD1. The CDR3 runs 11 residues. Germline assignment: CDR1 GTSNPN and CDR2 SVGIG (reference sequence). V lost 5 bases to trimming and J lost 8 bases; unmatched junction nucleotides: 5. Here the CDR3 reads CAWWGGQGYTF. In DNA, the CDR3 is TGTGCCTGGTGGGGGGGACAGGGCTACACCTTC. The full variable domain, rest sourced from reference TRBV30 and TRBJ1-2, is SQTIHQWPATLVQPVGSPLSLECTVEGTSNPNLYWYRQAAGRGLQLLFYSVGIGQISSEVPQNLSASRPQDRQFILSSKKLLLSDSGFYLCAWWGGQGYTFGSGTRLTVV.

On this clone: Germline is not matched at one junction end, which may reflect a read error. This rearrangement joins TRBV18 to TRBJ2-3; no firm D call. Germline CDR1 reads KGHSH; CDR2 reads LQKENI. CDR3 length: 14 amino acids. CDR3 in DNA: TGTGCCAGCTCACCACCCCCCGCCCCCGACCGGGCCGTATTT. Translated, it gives CASSPPPAPDRAVF.

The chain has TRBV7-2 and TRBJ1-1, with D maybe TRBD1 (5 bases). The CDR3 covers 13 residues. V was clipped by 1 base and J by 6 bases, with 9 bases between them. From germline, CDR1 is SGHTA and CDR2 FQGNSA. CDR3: CASSLVGVAEAFF. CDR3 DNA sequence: TGTGCCAGCAGCTTAGTAGGGGTGGCTGAAGCTTTCTTT.

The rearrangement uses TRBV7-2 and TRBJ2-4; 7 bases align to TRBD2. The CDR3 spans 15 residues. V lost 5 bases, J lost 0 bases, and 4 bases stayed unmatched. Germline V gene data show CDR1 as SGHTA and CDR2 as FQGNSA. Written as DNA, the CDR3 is TGTGCCAGCAGCCCGACTAGCACAGCCAAAAACATTCAGTACTTC. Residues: CASSPTSTAKNIQYF.